These T cell receptor beta chains were read from a single sample in a study of T cell responses to AZD1222 COVID-19 vaccine. Assay used: immunoSEQ multiplex PCR; TCRdb lists only in-frame clones, some missing. In the table there are 130,000 to 150,000 clones, around nine tenths of which are singletons. Material: peripheral blood, obtained on day 0 of AZD1222 vaccination. These receptors all come from an adult in good health. Both conserved end residues are part of each CDR3. The order of the fields is CDR3 DNA, CDR3 protein, D gene, J gene, V gene, clone size. D genes are given only for firm matches. Clone sizes are given selectively: once, few, many, or a class where the clone is expanded.

CDR3 DNA: TGTGCCAGCAGTCTTAGGGTTATTGACGAGCAGTACTTC
CDR3 protein: CASSLRVIDEQYF
D gene: -
J gene: TRBJ2-7
V gene: TRBV7-9
clone size: -

CDR3 DNA: TGTGCCAGCAGTGACTCAATGGCCGGCACAGATACGCAGTATTTT
CDR3 protein: CASSDSMAGTDTQYF
D gene: -
J gene: TRBJ2-3
V gene: TRBV6-4
clone size: -

CDR3 DNA: TGTGCCAGCAGCTTGGCACGACAGGGGGCAGTACAGCCCCAGCATTTT
CDR3 protein: CASSLARQGAVQPQHF
D gene: TRBD1
J gene: TRBJ1-5
V gene: TRBV7-8
clone size: -

CDR3 DNA: TGTGCCAGCAGCTCCGTTTCGGGCTCAGATACGCAGTATTTT
CDR3 protein: CASSSVSGSDTQYF
D gene: -
J gene: TRBJ2-3
V gene: TRBV11-2
clone size: once

CDR3 DNA: TGTGCCAGCAGCGGTACAGGGAGAGCGAACACCGGGGAGCTGTTTTTT
CDR3 protein: CASSGTGRANTGELFF
D gene: -
J gene: TRBJ2-2
V gene: TRBV11-3
clone size: -

CDR3 DNA: TGTGCCACCAGCACTGCACTCAAGGTAAACTCTGGAAACACCATATATTTT
CDR3 protein: CATSTALKVNSGNTIYF
D gene: -
J gene: TRBJ1-3
V gene: TRBV15
clone size: once

CDR3 DNA: TGTGCCAGCAGCCAACACGGGGAACTGGGTGGCTACACCTTC
CDR3 protein: CASSQHGELGGYTF
D gene: -
J gene: TRBJ1-2
V gene: TRBV7-2
clone size: -

CDR3 DNA: TGTGCCACCCAAGGGGGGATCAATCAGCCCCAGCATTTT
CDR3 protein: CATQGGINQPQHF
D gene: -
J gene: TRBJ1-5
V gene: TRBV24-1
clone size: once

CDR3 DNA: TGTGCCAGCAGCCCTCAAAAGGGAACCGGACAGGGGGTATGGGCCGGGGAGCTGTTTTTT
CDR3 protein: CASSPQKGTGQGVWAGELFF
D gene: TRBD1
J gene: TRBJ2-2
V gene: TRBV4-2
clone size: once

CDR3 DNA: TGTGCCACCAGTGATCTTGACAGGTTTGTACCCGTGAACACTGAAGCTTTCTTT
CDR3 protein: CATSDLDRFVPVNTEAFF
D gene: -
J gene: TRBJ1-1
V gene: TRBV24-1
clone size: -

CDR3 DNA: TGTGCCAGCAGCTCCAGACTAGCGGGAGGGCCGATCCATGAGCAGTTCTTC
CDR3 protein: CASSSRLAGGPIHEQFF
D gene: TRBD2
J gene: TRBJ2-1
V gene: TRBV9
clone size: -

CDR3 DNA: TGTGCCACCAGGGATTCCTATGGCTACACCTTC
CDR3 protein: CATRDSYGYTF
D gene: -
J gene: TRBJ1-2
V gene: TRBV24-1
clone size: -

CDR3 DNA: TGTGCCAGCAGCCCCGGACTAGCGGGATTCTACAATGAGCAGTTCTTC
CDR3 protein: CASSPGLAGFYNEQFF
D gene: TRBD2
J gene: TRBJ2-1
V gene: TRBV14
clone size: -

CDR3 DNA: TGCGCCAGCAGCTTATCGGGGGGCCCAGATACGCAGTATTTT
CDR3 protein: CASSLSGGPDTQYF
D gene: -
J gene: TRBJ2-3
V gene: TRBV5-1
clone size: -

CDR3 DNA: TGTGCTAGTGGTTTGGGGGGACAGGCCCTAAACTATGGCTACACCTTC
CDR3 protein: CASGLGGQALNYGYTF
D gene: TRBD1
J gene: TRBJ1-2
V gene: TRBV12-5
clone size: once

CDR3 DNA: TGTGCCACCAGTGATTTGCTTTCGGGGAAGCCCCAGCATTTT
CDR3 protein: CATSDLLSGKPQHF
D gene: -
J gene: TRBJ1-5
V gene: TRBV24-1
clone size: -

CDR3 DNA: TGTGCCAGTAGTATAGGCCTAGACACTGAAGCTTTCTTT
CDR3 protein: CASSIGLDTEAFF
D gene: -
J gene: TRBJ1-1
V gene: TRBV19
clone size: -

CDR3 DNA: TGTGCCAGCAGTGAAGCGCTTCAAGGGGAGGGGCGCTACAATGAGCAGTTCTTC
CDR3 protein: CASSEALQGEGRYNEQFF
D gene: TRBD2
J gene: TRBJ2-1
V gene: TRBV6-1
clone size: -

CDR3 DNA: TGTGCCAGCAGTCAAACAGGCTCCTACGAGCAGTACTTC
CDR3 protein: CASSQTGSYEQYF
D gene: -
J gene: TRBJ2-7
V gene: TRBV12-3/TRBV12-4
clone size: -

CDR3 DNA: TGTGCCAGCACCCTGGATGGGGCGATGGGCACTGAAGCTTTCTTT
CDR3 protein: CASTLDGAMGTEAFF
D gene: -
J gene: TRBJ1-1
V gene: TRBV13
clone size: -

CDR3 DNA: TGTGCCAGTAGTATCTGGGGCTATGGCTACACCTTC
CDR3 protein: CASSIWGYGYTF
D gene: -
J gene: TRBJ1-2
V gene: TRBV19
clone size: -

CDR3 DNA: TGTGCCAGTAGACGCTCAATTAATGAAAAACTGTTTTTT
CDR3 protein: CASRRSINEKLFF
D gene: -
J gene: TRBJ1-4
V gene: TRBV19
clone size: -

CDR3 DNA: TGTGCCAGCAGCCCCGGGGGGGCGGGCAATCAGCCCCAGCATTTT
CDR3 protein: CASSPGGAGNQPQHF
D gene: -
J gene: TRBJ1-5
V gene: TRBV6-5
clone size: -

CDR3 DNA: TGTGCCAGCAGTTTAAACGAAAAACTGTTTTTT
CDR3 protein: CASSLNEKLFF
D gene: -
J gene: TRBJ1-4
V gene: TRBV12-3/TRBV12-4
clone size: -

CDR3 DNA: TGTGCCACCACCGCCCCGGAAAACATTCAGTACTTC
CDR3 protein: CATTAPENIQYF
D gene: -
J gene: TRBJ2-4
V gene: TRBV15
clone size: -

CDR3 DNA: TGTGCCAGCAGTTTGGGGGGGGGTTCACCCCTCCACTTT
CDR3 protein: CASSLGGGSPLHF
D gene: -
J gene: TRBJ1-6
V gene: TRBV12-3/TRBV12-4
clone size: once

CDR3 DNA: TGCAGCGTTGAAGTGTACACAGATACGCAGTATTTT
CDR3 protein: CSVEVYTDTQYF
D gene: -
J gene: TRBJ2-3
V gene: TRBV29-1
clone size: -

CDR3 DNA: TGTGCCAGCAGCGATAATGAGCAGTTCTTC
CDR3 protein: CASSDNEQFF
D gene: -
J gene: TRBJ2-1
V gene: TRBV28
clone size: -

CDR3 DNA: TGTGCCAGCAGCGAACCAGGGGGAATTGATTCACCCCTCCACTTT
CDR3 protein: CASSEPGGIDSPLHF
D gene: TRBD1
J gene: TRBJ1-6
V gene: TRBV7-9
clone size: -

CDR3 DNA: TGTGCCAGCAGGAGGGACTACGGTGAGCAGTTCTTC
CDR3 protein: CASRRDYGEQFF
D gene: TRBD2
J gene: TRBJ2-1
V gene: TRBV2
clone size: -

CDR3 DNA: TGTGCCAGCAGTCGAACAGCTAACTATGGCTACACCTTC
CDR3 protein: CASSRTANYGYTF
D gene: -
J gene: TRBJ1-2
V gene: TRBV6-2/TRBV6-3
clone size: -

CDR3 DNA: TGTGCCAGCAGCTACCACTATGGCTACACCTTC
CDR3 protein: CASSYHYGYTF
D gene: -
J gene: TRBJ1-2
V gene: TRBV7-2
clone size: -

CDR3 DNA: TGTGCCAGCAGCTCAGGGGGGACAGGAGGTTCAACTAATGAAAAACTGTTTTTT
CDR3 protein: CASSSGGTGGSTNEKLFF
D gene: TRBD1
J gene: TRBJ1-4
V gene: TRBV5-4
clone size: -

CDR3 DNA: TGTGCCAGCAGTGAACCCGGGGACGCTGCGTGGGAGACCCAGTACTTC
CDR3 protein: CASSEPGDAAWETQYF
D gene: -
J gene: TRBJ2-5
V gene: TRBV25-1
clone size: -

CDR3 DNA: TGTGCCTGGAGTGTAGCGGCAGCTGGGACTGAAGCTTTCTTT
CDR3 protein: CAWSVAAAGTEAFF
D gene: -
J gene: TRBJ1-1
V gene: TRBV30
clone size: -

CDR3 DNA: TGTGCCAGCGGGACAGGGGGGAACATTCAGTACTTC
CDR3 protein: CASGTGGNIQYF
D gene: TRBD1
J gene: TRBJ2-4
V gene: TRBV12-3/TRBV12-4
clone size: -

CDR3 DNA: TGTGCCAGCAGCCTTCGGCAGGGAGGAGACTATGGCTACACCTTC
CDR3 protein: CASSLRQGGDYGYTF
D gene: -
J gene: TRBJ1-2
V gene: TRBV9
clone size: -

CDR3 DNA: TGCGCCAGCACATTATATTCAACAGGGGAGGAGACCCAGTACTTC
CDR3 protein: CASTLYSTGEETQYF
D gene: TRBD1
J gene: TRBJ2-5
V gene: TRBV5-1
clone size: -

CDR3 DNA: TGTGCCTGGGGGACAGGGGGTCCCGGGGAGCTGTTTTTT
CDR3 protein: CAWGTGGPGELFF
D gene: TRBD1
J gene: TRBJ2-2
V gene: TRBV30
clone size: -

CDR3 DNA: TGTGCCTGGAGTCGGGGGAGGCTCGCTGCGAACACCATATATTTT
CDR3 protein: CAWSRGRLAANTIYF
D gene: -
J gene: TRBJ1-3
V gene: TRBV30
clone size: few